This paragraph reports one T cell receptor beta chain. Method: immunoSEQ multiplex PCR; TCRdb's copy keeps in-frame clones and lacks some. The table records approximately 22,000 clones, more than 75% of them present only once. Time point defined: cycle 4 day 1 (C4D1), after less than seven weeks of nivolumab. Relapse after autologous stem cell transplantation occurred in every patient, and brentuximab vedotin exposure varied. This sample is drawn from a study of PD-1 blockade in classical Hodgkin lymphoma. The germline gives CDR1 SQVTM, CDR2 ANQGSEA. V shed 1 base and J shed 8 bases, with 8 bases lying between them. CDR3 length: 12 residues.

J is TRBJ1-4 and V is TRBV29-1; D uncertain. Source: peripheral blood mononuclear cells (PBMCs), taken before the fourth cycle of nivolumab. This TCR was sampled from a human donor with classical Hodgkin lymphoma. The CDR3 here is CSVEAAEEKLFF. DNA for the CDR3: TGCAGCGTTGAAGCAGCTGAAGAAAAACTGTTTTTT.